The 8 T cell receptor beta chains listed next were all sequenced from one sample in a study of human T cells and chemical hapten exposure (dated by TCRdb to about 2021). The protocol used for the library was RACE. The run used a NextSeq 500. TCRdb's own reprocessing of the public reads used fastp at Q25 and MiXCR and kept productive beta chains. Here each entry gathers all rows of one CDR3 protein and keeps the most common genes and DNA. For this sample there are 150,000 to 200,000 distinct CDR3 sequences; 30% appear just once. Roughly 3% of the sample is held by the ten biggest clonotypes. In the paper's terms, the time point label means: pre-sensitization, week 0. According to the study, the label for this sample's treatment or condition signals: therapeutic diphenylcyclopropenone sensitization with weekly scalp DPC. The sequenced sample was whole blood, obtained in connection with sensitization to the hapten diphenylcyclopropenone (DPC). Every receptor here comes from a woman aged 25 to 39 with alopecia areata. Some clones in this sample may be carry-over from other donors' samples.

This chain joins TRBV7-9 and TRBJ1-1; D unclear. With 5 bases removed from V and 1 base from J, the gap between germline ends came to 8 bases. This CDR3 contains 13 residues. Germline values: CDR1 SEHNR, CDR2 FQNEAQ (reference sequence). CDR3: CASSADGNTEAFF. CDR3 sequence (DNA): TGTGCCAGCAGCGCGGACGGGAACACTGAAGCTTTCTTT.

The CDR3 reads CASSLNRGLYYEQYF. The CDR3 DNA sequence: TGTGCCAGCAGTTTAAACCGGGGACTGTACTACGAGCAGTACTTC. The chain recombines TRBV12-3 or TRBV12-4 with TRBJ2-7, with a tentative D call TRBD2 (6 bases). CDR3 size: 15 residues. The V end lost 2 bases, the J end lost 3 bases, and 14 bases lay between the germline ends.

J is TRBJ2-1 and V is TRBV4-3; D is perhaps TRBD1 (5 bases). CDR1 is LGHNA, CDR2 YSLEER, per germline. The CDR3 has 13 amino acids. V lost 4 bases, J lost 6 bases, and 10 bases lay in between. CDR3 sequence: CASSLRVANEQFF. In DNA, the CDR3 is TGCGCCAGCAGCCTCAGGGTAGCCAATGAGCAGTTCTTC.

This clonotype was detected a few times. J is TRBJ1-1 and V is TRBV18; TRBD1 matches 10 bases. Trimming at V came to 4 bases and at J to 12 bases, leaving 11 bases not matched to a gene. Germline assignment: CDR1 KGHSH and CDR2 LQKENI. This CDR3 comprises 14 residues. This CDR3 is CASSQGTGATQSFF. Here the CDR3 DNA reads TGTGCCAGCTCACAGGGGACAGGGGCCACCCAGTCTTTCTTT.

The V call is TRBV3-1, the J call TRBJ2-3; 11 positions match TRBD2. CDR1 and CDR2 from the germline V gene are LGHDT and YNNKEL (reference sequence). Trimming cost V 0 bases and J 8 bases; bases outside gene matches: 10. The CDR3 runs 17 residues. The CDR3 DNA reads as TGTGCCAGCAGCCAAGATCTGGCGGGACTAGCGGCGAGTACGCAGTATTTT. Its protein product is CASSQDLAGLAASTQYF.

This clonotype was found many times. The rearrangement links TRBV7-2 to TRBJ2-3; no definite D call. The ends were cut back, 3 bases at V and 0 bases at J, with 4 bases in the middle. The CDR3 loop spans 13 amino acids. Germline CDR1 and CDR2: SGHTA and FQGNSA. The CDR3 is CASSFQSTDTQYF. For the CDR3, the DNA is TGTGCCAGCAGCTTCCAGAGCACAGATACGCAGTATTTT.

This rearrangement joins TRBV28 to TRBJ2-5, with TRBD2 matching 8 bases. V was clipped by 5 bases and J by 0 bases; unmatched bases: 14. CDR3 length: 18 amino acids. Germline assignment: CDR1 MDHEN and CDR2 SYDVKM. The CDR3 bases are TGTGCCAGCAGTCCCCTTTTCCGGACTAGCAGATACCAAGAGACCCAGTACTTC. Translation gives CASSPLFRTSRYQETQYF.

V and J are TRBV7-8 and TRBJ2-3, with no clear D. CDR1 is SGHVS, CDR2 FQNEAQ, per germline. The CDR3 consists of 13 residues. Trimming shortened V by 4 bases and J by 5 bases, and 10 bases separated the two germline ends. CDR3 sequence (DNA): TGTGCCAGCAGCTCCTTCACGGGAGATACGCAGTATTTT. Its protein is CASSSFTGDTQYF. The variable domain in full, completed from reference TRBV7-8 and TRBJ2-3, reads GAGVSQSPRYKVAKRGQDVALRCDPISGHVSLFWYQQALGQGPEFLTYFQNEAQLDKSGLPSDRFFAERPEGSVSTLKIQRTQQEDSAVYLCASSSFTGDTQYFGPGTRLTVL.